This T cell receptor (beta chain) was recovered during a study of blood T cells in healthy people across ages. Overall study: When template switching was applied, about one barcoded beta molecule was captured per two T cells. Study results and limitations: Researchers judged that diversity estimates from one million T cells fell short of true values.

This clonotype was observed a few times. Its matching antigen is unknown. It was with a sample-barcoded 5' primer and a J-beta primer mix that a second PCR of about 7 to 12 cycles was run. One entry per CDR3 protein results from TCRdb running MiXCR on the 5' RACE reads. The table lists about 730,000 distinct CDR3 sequences, roughly 43% of them singletons. Total RNA, at least 5 micrograms per sample, came from PBMCs. The CDR3 totals 15 residues. The germline V gene encodes CDR1 MNHEY and CDR2 SVGAGI. V was clipped by 0 bases and J by 2 bases, with 10 bases between them. This TCR derives from a woman aged 55-70 years in good health. The V gene is TRBV6-5, the J gene TRBJ1-1; the D is unclear. Sequencing input: blood. The CDR3 region has the DNA TGTGCCAGCAGTTACTCGGTTACGGAAAACACTGAAGCTTTCTTT. Translating gives CASSYSVTENTEAFF.